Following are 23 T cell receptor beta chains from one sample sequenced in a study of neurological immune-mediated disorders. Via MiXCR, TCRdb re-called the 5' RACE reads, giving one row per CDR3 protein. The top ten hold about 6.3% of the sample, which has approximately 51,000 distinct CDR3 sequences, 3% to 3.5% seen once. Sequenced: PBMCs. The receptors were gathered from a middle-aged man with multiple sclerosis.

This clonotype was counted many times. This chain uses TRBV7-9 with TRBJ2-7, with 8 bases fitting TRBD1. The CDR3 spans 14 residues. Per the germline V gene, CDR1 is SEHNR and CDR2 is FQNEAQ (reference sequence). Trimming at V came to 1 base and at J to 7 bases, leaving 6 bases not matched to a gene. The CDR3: CASSLGTGSSEQYF. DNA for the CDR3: TGTGCCAGCAGCTTAGGGACAGGGTCTTCTGAGCAGTACTTC.

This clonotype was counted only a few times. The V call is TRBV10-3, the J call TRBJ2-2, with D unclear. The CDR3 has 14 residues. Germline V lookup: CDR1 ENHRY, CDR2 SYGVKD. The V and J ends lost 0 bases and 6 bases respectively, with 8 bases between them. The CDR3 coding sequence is TGTGCCATCAGTGAGTCCGGATGGTCCGGGGAGCTGTTTTTT. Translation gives CAISESGWSGELFF.

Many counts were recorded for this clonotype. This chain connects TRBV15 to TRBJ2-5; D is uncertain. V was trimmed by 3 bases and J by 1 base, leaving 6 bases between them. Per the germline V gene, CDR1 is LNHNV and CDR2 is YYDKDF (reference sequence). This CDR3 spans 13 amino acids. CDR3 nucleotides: TGTGCCACCAGCAGGAGGAGCCAAGAGACCCAGTACTTC. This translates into CATSRRSQETQYF.

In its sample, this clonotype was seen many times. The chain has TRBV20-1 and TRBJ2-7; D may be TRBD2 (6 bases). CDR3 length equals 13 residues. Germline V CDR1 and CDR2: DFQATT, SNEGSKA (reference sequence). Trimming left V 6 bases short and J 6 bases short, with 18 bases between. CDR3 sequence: CSATEKFGGEQYF. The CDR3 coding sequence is TGCAGTGCAACCGAAAAATTCGGGGGCGAGCAGTACTTC.

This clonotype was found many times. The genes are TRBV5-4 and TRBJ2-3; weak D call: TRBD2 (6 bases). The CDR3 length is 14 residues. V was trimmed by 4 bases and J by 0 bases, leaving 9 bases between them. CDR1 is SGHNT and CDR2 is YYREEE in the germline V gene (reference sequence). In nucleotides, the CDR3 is TGTGCCAGCAGCCTAGCGTCTAGCACAGATACGCAGTATTTT. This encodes CASSLASSTDTQYF.

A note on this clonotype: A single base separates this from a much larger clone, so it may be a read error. As DNA, the CDR3 is TGTGCCAGCAGCCGAAAGCGAAATGAGCAGTTCTTC. This gives the protein CASSRKRNEQFF. V is TRBV7-2 and J is TRBJ2-1, with D uncertain. Germline V gene data show CDR1 as SGHTA and CDR2 as FQGNSA. The ends were cut back, 5 bases at V and 7 bases at J, with 9 bases in the middle. This CDR3 spans 12 amino acids.

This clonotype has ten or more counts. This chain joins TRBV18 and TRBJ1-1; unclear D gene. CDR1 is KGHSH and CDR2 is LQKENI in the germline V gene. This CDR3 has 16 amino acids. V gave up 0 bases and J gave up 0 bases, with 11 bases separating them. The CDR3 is CASSPPKVQVNTEAFF. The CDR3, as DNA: TGTGCCAGCTCACCACCTAAGGTCCAGGTGAACACTGAAGCTTTCTTT.

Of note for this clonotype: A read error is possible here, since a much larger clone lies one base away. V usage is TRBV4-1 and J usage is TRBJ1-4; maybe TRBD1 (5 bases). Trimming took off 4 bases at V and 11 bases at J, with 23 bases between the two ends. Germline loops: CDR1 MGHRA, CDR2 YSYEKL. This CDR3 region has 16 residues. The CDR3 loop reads CASSLQGSGRGDKLFF. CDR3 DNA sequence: TGCGCCAGCAGCCTCCAAGGATCAGGGAGAGGGGACAAACTGTTTTTT.

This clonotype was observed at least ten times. CDR3 amino acids: CASSRGQGATDTQYF. CDR3 DNA: TGCGCCAGCAGCCGGGGACAGGGGGCTACAGATACGCAGTATTTT. V gene TRBV5-1 combines with J gene TRBJ2-3, with 12 bases identical to TRBD1. J lost 3 bases, V lost 4 bases, and 3 bases had no gene match. CDR3 length: 15 residues. Per the germline V gene, CDR1 is SGHRS and CDR2 is YFSETQ.

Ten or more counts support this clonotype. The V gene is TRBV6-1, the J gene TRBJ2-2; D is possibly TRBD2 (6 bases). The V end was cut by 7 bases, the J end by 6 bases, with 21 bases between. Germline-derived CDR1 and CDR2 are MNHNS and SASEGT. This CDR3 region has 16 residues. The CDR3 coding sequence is TGTGCCAGCACGAAACTGAAGGGAGGAGGGGCCGGGGAGCTGTTTTTT. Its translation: CASTKLKGGGAGELFF.

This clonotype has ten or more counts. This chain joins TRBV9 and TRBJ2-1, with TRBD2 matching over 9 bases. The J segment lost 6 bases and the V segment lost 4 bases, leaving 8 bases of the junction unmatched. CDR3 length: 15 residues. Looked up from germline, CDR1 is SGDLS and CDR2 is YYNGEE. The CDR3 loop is CASSPRGGAVNEQFF. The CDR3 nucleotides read TGTGCCAGCAGCCCCCGCGGGGGGGCGGTCAATGAGCAGTTCTTC.

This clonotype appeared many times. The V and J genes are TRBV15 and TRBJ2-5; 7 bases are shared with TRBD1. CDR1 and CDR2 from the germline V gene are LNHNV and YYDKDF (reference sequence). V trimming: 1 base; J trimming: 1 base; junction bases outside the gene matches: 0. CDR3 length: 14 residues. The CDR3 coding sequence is TGTGCCACCAGCAGAGGACAGGGCCAAGAGACCCAGTACTTC. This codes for CATSRGQGQETQYF.

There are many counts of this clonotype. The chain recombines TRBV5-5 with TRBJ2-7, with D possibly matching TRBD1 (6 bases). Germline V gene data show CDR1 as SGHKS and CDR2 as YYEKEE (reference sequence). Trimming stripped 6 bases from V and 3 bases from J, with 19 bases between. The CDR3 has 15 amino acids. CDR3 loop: CASISFSSDSYEQYF. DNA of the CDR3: TGTGCCAGCATCAGCTTCTCATCGGACAGCTACGAGCAGTACTTC.

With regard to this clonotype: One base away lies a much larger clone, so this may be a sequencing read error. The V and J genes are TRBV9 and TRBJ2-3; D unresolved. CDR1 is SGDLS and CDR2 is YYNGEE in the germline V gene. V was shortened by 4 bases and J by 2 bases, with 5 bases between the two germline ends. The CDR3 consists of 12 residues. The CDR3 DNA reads TGTGCCAGCAGCACAAACACAGATACGCAGTATTTT. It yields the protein CASSTNTDTQYF.

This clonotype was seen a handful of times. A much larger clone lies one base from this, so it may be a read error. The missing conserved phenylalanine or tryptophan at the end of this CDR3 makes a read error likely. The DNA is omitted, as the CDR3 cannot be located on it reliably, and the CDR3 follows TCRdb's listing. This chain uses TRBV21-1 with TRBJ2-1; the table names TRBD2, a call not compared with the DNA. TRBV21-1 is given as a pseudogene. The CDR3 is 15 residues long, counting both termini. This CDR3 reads CASWIIAGGDNEQFI.

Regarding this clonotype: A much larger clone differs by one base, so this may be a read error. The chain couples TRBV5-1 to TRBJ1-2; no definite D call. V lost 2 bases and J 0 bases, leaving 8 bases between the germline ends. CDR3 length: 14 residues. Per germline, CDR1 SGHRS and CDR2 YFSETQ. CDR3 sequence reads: CASSLSATNYGYTF. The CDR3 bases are TGCGCCAGCAGCTTAAGTGCAACTAACTATGGCTACACCTTC. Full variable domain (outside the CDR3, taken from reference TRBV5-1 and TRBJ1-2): KAGVTQTPRYLIKTRGQQVTLSCSPISGHRSVSWYQQTPGQGLQFLFEYFSETQRNKGNFPGRFSGRQFSNSRSEMNVSTLELGDSALYLCASSLSATNYGYTFGSGTRLTVV.

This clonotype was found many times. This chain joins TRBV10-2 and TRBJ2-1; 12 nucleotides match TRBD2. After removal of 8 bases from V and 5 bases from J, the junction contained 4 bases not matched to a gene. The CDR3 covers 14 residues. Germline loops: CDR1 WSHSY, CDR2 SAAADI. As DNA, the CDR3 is TGCGCCAGCCACCTAGCGGGGGGGGACAATGAGCAGTTCTTC. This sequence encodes CASHLAGGDNEQFF.

The CDR3 DNA reads as TGTGCCACCACCCCAAAGGGGGTGGCGGACACAGATACGCAGTATTTT. Translation: CATTPKGVADTDTQYF. This sequence joins TRBV10-3 and TRBJ2-3; TRBD1 is a possible D gene (6 bases). This CDR3 has 16 amino acids. Germline loops: CDR1 ENHRY, CDR2 SYGVKD. V was clipped by 10 bases and J by 2 bases, with 22 bases between them.

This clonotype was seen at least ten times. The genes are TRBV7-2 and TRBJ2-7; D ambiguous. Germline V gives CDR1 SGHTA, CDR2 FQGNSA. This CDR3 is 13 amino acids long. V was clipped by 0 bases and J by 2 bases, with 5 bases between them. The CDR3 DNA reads TGTGCCAGCAGCTTAGCAGCAACCTACGAGCAGTACTTC. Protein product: CASSLAATYEQYF.

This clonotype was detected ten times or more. The CDR3 DNA reads TGTGCCATCAGTGACGGCTACGAGCAGTACTTC. Its protein is CAISDGYEQYF. The V gene is TRBV10-3, the J gene TRBJ2-7, with D unclear. Trimming left V 3 bases short and J 3 bases short, with 3 bases between. Germline lookup yields CDR1 ENHRY and CDR2 SYGVKD. The CDR3 loop spans 11 amino acids.

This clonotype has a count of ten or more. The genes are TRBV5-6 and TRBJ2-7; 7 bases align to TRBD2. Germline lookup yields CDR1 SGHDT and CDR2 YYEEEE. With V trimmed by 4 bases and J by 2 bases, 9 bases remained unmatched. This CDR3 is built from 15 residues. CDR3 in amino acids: CASSRFGRQAYEQYF. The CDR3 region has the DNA TGTGCCAGCAGCAGATTCGGGAGGCAGGCCTACGAGCAGTACTTC.

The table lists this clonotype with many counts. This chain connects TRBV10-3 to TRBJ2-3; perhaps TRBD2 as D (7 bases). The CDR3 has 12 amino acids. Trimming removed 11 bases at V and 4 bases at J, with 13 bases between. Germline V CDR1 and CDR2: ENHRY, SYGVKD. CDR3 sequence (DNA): TGTGCCGCCGAGGGGGGGTCAGATACGCAGTATTTT. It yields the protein CAAEGGSDTQYF.

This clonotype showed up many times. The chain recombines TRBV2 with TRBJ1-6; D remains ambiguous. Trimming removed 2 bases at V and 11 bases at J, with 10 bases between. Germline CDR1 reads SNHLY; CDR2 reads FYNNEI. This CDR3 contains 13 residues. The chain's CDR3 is CASSEFGIPPLHF. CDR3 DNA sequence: TGTGCCAGCAGTGAATTTGGGATTCCACCCCTCCACTTT. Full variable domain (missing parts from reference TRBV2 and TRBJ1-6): EPEVTQTPSHQVTQMGQEVILRCVPISNHLYFYWYRQILGQKVEFLVSFYNNEISEKSEIFDDQFSVERPDGSNFTLKIRSTKLEDSAMYFCASSEFGIPPLHFGNGTRLTVT.